The source of this T cell receptor (beta chain) is a study of blood T cell repertoires in COVID-19. Study summary: Sites in the United States, Italy and Spain provided acute and convalescent COVID-19 samples.

This clone showed up just once. The CDR3 length is 12 residues. Looked up from germline, CDR1 is SGHRS and CDR2 is YFSETQ. The germline V and J ends were trimmed by 9 bases and 6 bases, with 12 bases remaining between them. Data came from immunoSEQ multiplex PCR; TCRdb stores just in-frame clones and leaves some out. The sample holds about 200,000 clones, 70% to 90% seen once. The chain joins TRBV5-1 to TRBJ2-2; D uncertain. The specimen was peripheral blood. This clonotype was obtained from a woman older than 75 with acute or convalescent COVID-19. DNA of the CDR3: TGCGCCACCTCGTTGGCGGCCGGGGAGCTGTTTTTT. It codes for CATSLAAGELFF.